These 11 T cell receptor beta chains were sequenced from one sample in a study of T cells in Graves' hyperthyroidism and ophthalmopathy (dated 2019 in TCRdb). Library preparation employed multiplex PCR. Instrument used: Illumina HiSeq 2000. The TCR beta CDR3 regions were amplified from the RNA transcripts. A first-round RT-PCR of the TCR CDR3 used the HTBI primer set with the Qiagen OneStep RT-PCR kit. Clones were called with MiXCR by TCRdb after fastp trimmed the public reads at Q25, and only in-frame beta chains were retained. Each CDR3 protein appears once, grouped with its most common genes and DNA. The sample table contains 490,000 or so distinct CDR3 sequences; only one count was recorded for just under 20% of them. The ten largest make up over 45% of the sample. Sequencing was carried out using blood. The receptors originated from a man aged 35 to 55 with Graves' ophthalmopathy.

This clonotype has at least ten counts. The genes are TRBV6-1 and TRBJ2-5; 14 nucleotides agree with TRBD2. CDR1 and CDR2 from the germline V gene are MNHNS and SASEGT. This CDR3 comprises 16 residues. After removal of 3 bases from V and 3 bases from J, the junction contained 3 bases not matched to a gene. For the CDR3, the DNA is TGTGCCAGCAGTGACAGGGGACTAGCGGGAGAAGAGACCCAGTACTTC. Its translation: CASSDRGLAGEETQYF.

This clonotype was observed many times. V gene TRBV27 combines with J gene TRBJ1-2, with 7 bases fitting TRBD1. CDR3 length: 13 residues. The V gene's germline CDR1 is MNHEY and CDR2 SMNVEV (reference sequence). V shed 3 bases, J shed 8 bases, and the junction held 6 bases outside the gene matches. Here the CDR3 DNA reads TGTGCCAGCAGTTTGTTGACAGGGAGCGGCTACACCTTC. Translating it yields CASSLLTGSGYTF.

V gene TRBV11-2 combines with J gene TRBJ2-3, with TRBD2 matching over 13 bases. Unmatched junction bases numbered 22, after V lost 11 bases and J lost 2 bases. This CDR3 spans 20 amino acids. The germline V gene encodes CDR1 SGHAT and CDR2 FQNNGV. CDR3 DNA: TGTGCCGGCGGATACCCCCCTACCGGGACTAGCGGGATTTACACAGATACGCAGTATTTT. It specifies CAGGYPPTGTSGIYTDTQYF. Looking up the rest from reference TRBV11-2 and TRBJ2-3 gives the full variable domain: EAGVAQSPRYKIIEKRQSVAFWCNPISGHATLYWYQQILGQGPKLLIQFQNNGVVDDSQLPKDRFSAERLKGVDSTLKIQPAKLEDSAVYLCAGGYPPTGTSGIYTDTQYFGPGTRLTVL.

This clonotype was detected a few times. The chain joins TRBV5-1 to TRBJ1-2; 7 nucleotides agree with TRBD1. CDR1 is SGHRS and CDR2 is YFSETQ in the germline V gene. This CDR3 is 15 amino acids long. V shed 1 base, J shed 2 bases, and the junction held 5 bases outside the gene matches. This chain's CDR3 is CASSLRDRPNYGYTF. In DNA, the CDR3 is TGCGCCAGCAGCTTGCGGGACAGACCCAACTATGGCTACACCTTC. Supplemented by reference TRBV5-1 and TRBJ1-2, the full variable domain reads KAGVTQTPRYLIKTRGQQVTLSCSPISGHRSVSWYQQTPGQGLQFLFEYFSETQRNKGNFPGRFSGRQFSNSRSEMNVSTLELGDSALYLCASSLRDRPNYGYTFGSGTRLTVV.

The V and J genes are TRBV10-3 and TRBJ2-5; 11 positions agree with TRBD2. The J call may be mistaken, given a closer DNA end match to TRBJ2-1. This CDR3 contains 14 residues. Germline loops: CDR1 ENHRY, CDR2 SYGVKD. The CDR3 sequence: CAIGGLAVGETQFF. CDR3 nucleotides: TGTGCCATCGGGGGACTAGCGGTGGGAGAGACCCAGTTCTTC.

A note on this clonotype: A much larger clone is a single base away; this may be a read error. The chain is built from TRBV3-1 and TRBJ2-3, with TRBD1 as a possible D gene (6 bases). The J call is in doubt because the DNA end fits TRBJ1-5 better. This CDR3 spans 14 amino acids. CDR1 and CDR2 from the germline V gene are LGHDT and YNNKEL (reference sequence). The CDR3 coding sequence is TGTGCCAGCAGGGGCGGGACAACCACAGATACGCAGCATTTT. Translated, it gives CASRGGTTTDTQHF.

This clonotype came up many times. This rearrangement joins TRBV28 to TRBJ1-1; 9 bases are a match to TRBD1. Looked up from germline, CDR1 is MDHEN and CDR2 is SYDVKM. With 4 bases clipped from V and 11 bases from J, the junction kept 5 bases outside the gene matches. CDR3 length equals 12 residues. For the CDR3, the DNA is TGTGCCAGCAGTTCCTTTGGACAGGGGGCTTTCTTT. Protein sequence: CASSSFGQGAFF.

This clonotype was seen a few times. The chain recombines TRBV5-1 with TRBJ1-2, with 7 bases identical to TRBD1. Germline assignment: CDR1 SGHRS and CDR2 YFSETQ. This CDR3 contains 13 residues. The ends lost 3 bases at V and 8 bases at J; junction bases unmatched: 7. The CDR3 DNA sequence: TGCGCCAGCAGCTCCGGGACAGCGAGCGGCTACACCTTC. Protein product: CASSSGTASGYTF.

The gene calls are TRBV27 and TRBJ1-3, with TRBD1 matching over 8 bases. The junction had 8 bases not matched to a gene; V was cut back by 8 bases and J by 2 bases. Germline CDR1 is MNHEY and CDR2 is SMNVEV (reference sequence). The CDR3 is 15 residues long. The CDR3 spells CASGHLTGAGNTIYF. CDR3 nucleotides: TGTGCCAGCGGACACCTGACAGGGGCTGGAAACACCATATATTTT.

This clonotype was found a few times. The rearrangement joins TRBV6-2 or TRBV6-3 to TRBJ2-2; 7 bases align to TRBD2. CDR1 and CDR2 from the germline V gene are MNHEY and SVGEGT. V trimming: 6 bases; J trimming: 7 bases; junction bases outside the gene matches: 11. The CDR3 contains 15 residues. For the CDR3, the DNA is TGTGCCAGCAGCAGCGACGGGGGGATATTCGGGGAGCTGTTTTTT. Protein sequence: CASSSDGGIFGELFF.

Ten or more counts support this clonotype. The chain joins TRBV2 to TRBJ2-1; D possibly corresponds to TRBD2 (5 bases). Germline V gene sequence: CDR1 SNHLY, CDR2 FYNNEI. CDR3 length: 16 amino acids. V was cut by 1 base and J by 4 bases, with 14 bases left in between. The CDR3 sequence: CASSEGTGILYNEQFF. The CDR3 DNA follows: TGTGCCAGCAGTGAAGGTACGGGAATATTATACAATGAGCAGTTCTTC.